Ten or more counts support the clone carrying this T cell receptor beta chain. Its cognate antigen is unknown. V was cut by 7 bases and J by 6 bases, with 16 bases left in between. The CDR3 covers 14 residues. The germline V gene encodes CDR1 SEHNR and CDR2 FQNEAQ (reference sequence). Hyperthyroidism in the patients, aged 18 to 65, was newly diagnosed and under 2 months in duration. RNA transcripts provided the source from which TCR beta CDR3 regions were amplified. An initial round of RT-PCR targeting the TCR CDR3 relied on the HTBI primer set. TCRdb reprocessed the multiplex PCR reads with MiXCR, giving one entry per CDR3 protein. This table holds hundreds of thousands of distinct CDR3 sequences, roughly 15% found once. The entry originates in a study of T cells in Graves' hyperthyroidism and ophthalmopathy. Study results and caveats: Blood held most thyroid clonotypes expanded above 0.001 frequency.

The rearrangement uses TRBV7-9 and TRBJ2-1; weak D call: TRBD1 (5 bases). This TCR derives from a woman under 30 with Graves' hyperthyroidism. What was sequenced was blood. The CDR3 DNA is TGTGCCAGCACCCGGACACCGCTTTTCAATGAGCAGTTCTTC. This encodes CASTRTPLFNEQFF.